These 15 T cell receptor beta chains came from one sample sequenced in a study of shared clonotypes between healthy human individuals. Only in-frame clones appear in the TCRdb table, and some are missing; sequencing was by immunoSEQ multiplex PCR. Counted here are around 430,000 clones, about four fifths occurring once; the ten biggest clones make up about 12%. The sample comprised PBMCs. These receptors all come from a woman aged 40 to 50 in good health. Some clones in this sample may be carry-over from other donors' samples.

The chain couples TRBV7-9 to TRBJ2-1; D unresolved. Germline V gives CDR1 SEHNR, CDR2 FQNEAQ (reference sequence). V was clipped by 1 base and J by 3 bases, with 10 bases between them. The CDR3 extends over 15 amino acids. For the CDR3, the DNA is TGTGCCAGCAGCTTAGGAAGTGCTTTCTACAATGAGCAGTTCTTC. Protein sequence: CASSLGSAFYNEQFF.

The chain recombines TRBV18 with TRBJ2-2; D is tentatively TRBD1 or TRBD2 (5 bases each). Germline assignment: CDR1 KGHSH and CDR2 LQKENI. V shed 3 bases and J shed 7 bases, with 15 bases lying between them. The CDR3 consists of 15 residues. CDR3 in amino acids: CASSPLYRDVGELFF. The CDR3 region has the DNA TGTGCCAGCTCACCGCTCTACCGGGACGTCGGGGAGCTGTTTTTT.

The V gene is TRBV5-1, the J gene TRBJ2-2; the match to TRBD1 covers 8 bases. The trim removed 3 bases at V and 7 bases at J, leaving 5 bases unmatched. This CDR3 has 14 residues. Germline loops: CDR1 SGHRS, CDR2 YFSETQ. In nucleotides, the CDR3 is TGCGCCAGCAGCTCCCAGGGGGCGGGCGGGGAGCTGTTTTTT. It translates to CASSSQGAGGELFF.

CDR3 protein: CASTYQVDSGNTIYF. The CDR3 DNA reads TGTGCCAGCACGTATCAGGTAGACTCTGGAAACACCATATATTTT. The rearrangement joins TRBV7-9 to TRBJ1-3; no clear D gene. From germline, CDR1 is SEHNR and CDR2 FQNEAQ (reference sequence). The CDR3 extends over 15 amino acids. V was pared by 7 bases and J by 0 bases, with 13 bases between.

The V call is TRBV6-6, the J call TRBJ2-7, with D perhaps assigned TRBD1 or TRBD2 (5 bases each). The CDR3 has 15 residues. V was pared by 2 bases and J by 2 bases, with 13 bases between. The germline V gene has CDR1 MNHNY and CDR2 SVGAGI (reference sequence). CDR3 in amino acids: CASSYMGRNTYEQYF. The CDR3 DNA reads as TGTGCCAGCAGTTACATGGGACGCAATACCTACGAGCAGTACTTC.

The rearrangement joins TRBV10-2 to TRBJ2-7; D could derive from TRBD1 or TRBD2 (6 bases each). V was trimmed by 4 bases and J by 6 bases, leaving 13 bases between them. The CDR3 length is 13 residues. The germline gives CDR1 WSHSY, CDR2 SAAADI. CDR3 bases: TGCGCCAGCAGTGTTCGGGGGCTAGGCGAGCAGTACTTC. Residues: CASSVRGLGEQYF.

This chain connects TRBV19 to TRBJ2-5; D is undetermined. The CDR3 is made up of 13 amino acids. Germline CDR1 LNHDA, CDR2 SQIVND (reference sequence). V lost 7 bases and J 4 bases, leaving 13 bases between the germline ends. The CDR3 DNA reads as TGTGCCAGTACCTCCGCCGTCAGAGAGACCCAGTACTTC. Protein product: CASTSAVRETQYF.

Here the CDR3 DNA reads TGTGCCAGCAGGGGGAGTGGAGGCACAGATACGCAGTATTTT. It is translated as CASRGSGGTDTQYF. The chain employs TRBV28 and TRBJ2-3, with a weak D call TRBD2 (5 bases). The CDR3 has 14 amino acids. The V end lost 6 bases, the J end lost 1 base, and 11 bases lay between the germline ends. From germline, CDR1 is MDHEN and CDR2 SYDVKM.

The chain has TRBV4-2 and TRBJ2-1; no firm D call. With 0 bases removed from V and 1 base from J, the gap between germline ends came to 10 bases. The CDR3 is 16 amino acids. Germline CDR1 and CDR2: LGHNA and YNFKEQ. CDR3 in DNA: TGTGCCAGCAGCCAAGAGGGATCCGCATCCTACAATGAGCAGTTCTTC. Its protein is CASSQEGSASYNEQFF.

This sequence joins TRBV11-1 and TRBJ2-1, with TRBD2 matching 7 bases. From germline, CDR1 is SGHAT and CDR2 FQDESV (reference sequence). Unmatched junction bases numbered 0, after V lost 0 bases and J lost 4 bases. CDR3 length: 14 residues. DNA of the CDR3: TGTGCCAGCAGCTTAGCGGGAGGGTACAATGAGCAGTTCTTC. Encoded protein: CASSLAGGYNEQFF.

Concerning this clone: Other DNA sequences in the same sample also yield this CDR3. The rearrangement links TRBV5-1 to TRBJ2-5; 10 nucleotides line up with TRBD1. This CDR3 spans 14 amino acids. The V gene end was trimmed by 3 bases and the J gene end by 3 bases; junction bases not matched to a gene: 2. In germline, CDR1 is SGHRS, CDR2 YFSETQ. The CDR3 loop reads CASSSGTGEETQYF. The CDR3 nucleotides are TGCGCCAGCAGCTCGGGGACAGGGGAAGAGACCCAGTACTTC.

The gene calls are TRBV19 and TRBJ2-7, with TRBD1 matching over 8 bases. Germline V gives CDR1 LNHDA, CDR2 SQIVND (reference sequence). This CDR3 comprises 15 residues. V was pared by 0 bases and J by 4 bases, with 5 bases of the junction left unmatched. The CDR3 region is CASSIEGQAVYEQYF. CDR3 DNA: TGTGCCAGTAGTATAGAGGGACAGGCAGTGTACGAGCAGTACTTC. Filled out from reference TRBV19 and TRBJ2-7, the complete variable domain reads DGGITQSPKYLFRKEGQNVTLSCEQNLNHDAMYWYRQDPGQGLRLIYYSQIVNDFQKGDIAEGYSVSREKKESFPLTVTSAQKNPTAFYLCASSIEGQAVYEQYFGPGTRLTVT.

V is TRBV4-1 and J is TRBJ2-7; 9 bases are shared with TRBD2. CDR1 and CDR2 (germline): MGHRA, YSYEKL. The CDR3 has 16 residues. V shed 4 bases, J shed 3 bases, and the junction held 10 bases outside the gene matches. This CDR3 is CASSRTVGLANYEQYF. CDR3 sequence (DNA): TGCGCCAGCAGCCGCACCGTGGGACTAGCTAACTACGAGCAGTACTTC.

This clone came up a few times. This chain joins TRBV19 and TRBJ2-6, with 7 bases fitting TRBD2. CDR3 size: 14 residues. With 5 bases clipped from V and 2 bases from J, the junction kept 0 bases outside the gene matches. Germline CDR1 reads LNHDA; CDR2 reads SQIVND (reference sequence). In DNA form, the CDR3 reads TGTGCCAGTAGTCGGGGGGCTGGGGCCAACGTCCTGACTTTC. Amino acids: CASSRGAGANVLTF.

V gene TRBV28 combines with J gene TRBJ1-2; tentatively, D is TRBD1 (5 bases). V was cut by 5 bases and J by 8 bases, with 21 bases left in between. Germline V gene sequence: CDR1 MDHEN, CDR2 SYDVKM. This CDR3 is built from 15 residues. The DNA for the CDR3 is TGTGCCAGCAGTCCAGCCCACGGGACGGATCCCGGCTACACCTTC. Its translation is CASSPAHGTDPGYTF.